A single sample is the source of the 16 T cell receptor beta chains below, sequenced in a study of shared clonotypes between healthy human individuals. It was CD45RO-negative cells, positively selected for CCR7, that made up naive CD8 cells, with terminally differentiated effector memory CD45RA+ cells excluded. Profiled with immunoSEQ multiplex PCR; TCRdb holds only in-frame clones, not every one. The table records roughly 2 million clones, less than 95% of them present only once. Sequenced sample: naive CD8+ T cells sorted from blood. These receptor sequences come from a man aged 18 to 29 in good health.

V usage is TRBV11-2 and J usage is TRBJ2-7, with 7 positions matching TRBD1. The junction had 7 bases not matched to a gene; V was cut back by 4 bases and J by 4 bases. The CDR3 is 14 residues long. Looked up from germline, CDR1 is SGHAT and CDR2 is FQNNGV. The CDR3 region is CASSWDSGGYEQYF. CDR3 nucleotides: TGTGCCAGCAGCTGGGACAGTGGAGGATACGAGCAGTACTTC.

The V and J genes are TRBV28 and TRBJ1-6; 8 bases align to TRBD1. The trim removed 6 bases at V and 2 bases at J, leaving 12 bases unmatched. The CDR3 consists of 18 residues. Germline assignment: CDR1 MDHEN and CDR2 SYDVKM. The CDR3 sequence is CASRSYTGGDTYNSPLHF. The DNA for the CDR3 is TGTGCCAGCAGGTCCTATACAGGGGGAGACACCTATAATTCACCCCTCCACTTT.

With respect to this clone: A read error may account for a junction end that differs from germline. This chain links TRBV5-1 with TRBJ2-5, with 10 bases that match TRBD2. The germline CDR1 and CDR2 sequences are SGHRS and YFSETQ. The length of the CDR3 is 16 residues. The CDR3 DNA is TGCGCCGGCAGCTATTCGGCTAGCGGGAGTGAAGAGACCCAGTACTTC. Encoded protein: CAGSYSASGSEETQYF.

The chain is built from TRBV10-2 and TRBJ2-7, with 8 nucleotides matching TRBD2. Germline CDR1 WSHSY, CDR2 SAAADI. The CDR3 loop spans 16 amino acids. The trim removed 3 bases at V and 3 bases at J, leaving 10 bases unmatched. This chain's CDR3 is CASSDPLVAGFYEQYF. The CDR3 DNA sequence: TGCGCCAGCAGTGACCCCCTCGTAGCGGGGTTCTACGAGCAGTACTTC.

The gene calls are TRBV10-3 and TRBJ1-6, with D tentatively TRBD1 (5 bases). This CDR3 is 14 amino acids long. Trimming left V 2 bases short and J 7 bases short, with 9 bases between. Germline CDR1 is ENHRY and CDR2 is SYGVKD. Here the CDR3 reads CAISEDSRNSPLHF. The CDR3 DNA is TGTGCCATCAGTGAGGACAGCCGAAATTCACCCCTCCACTTT.

The V and J genes are TRBV5-1 and TRBJ1-1; the match to TRBD1 covers 7 bases. This CDR3 is 12 amino acids long. Germline-derived CDR1 and CDR2 are SGHRS and YFSETQ. Germline trimming cut 0 bases from V and 11 bases from J; bases unmatched to any gene: 4. The CDR3 sequence is CASSLEGGSAFF. The DNA for the CDR3 is TGCGCCAGCAGCTTGGAAGGGGGCTCGGCTTTCTTT. Filled out from reference TRBV5-1 and TRBJ1-1, the complete variable domain reads KAGVTQTPRYLIKTRGQQVTLSCSPISGHRSVSWYQQTPGQGLQFLFEYFSETQRNKGNFPGRFSGRQFSNSRSEMNVSTLELGDSALYLCASSLEGGSAFFGQGTRLTVV.

CDR3 protein: CASAGGPYNEQFF. The CDR3 region has the DNA TGTGCCAGTGCGGGGGGGCCCTACAATGAGCAGTTCTTC. The chain links TRBV6-6 to TRBJ2-1; 9 positions agree with TRBD2. The CDR3 is 13 residues long. V was pared by 9 bases and J by 2 bases, with 2 bases of the junction left unmatched. CDR1 and CDR2 from the germline V gene are MNHNY and SVGAGI (reference sequence).

V is TRBV4-1 and J is TRBJ1-5; the D is unclear. CDR3 size: 15 residues. V lost 5 bases, J lost 5 bases, and 16 bases lay in between. From germline, CDR1 is MGHRA and CDR2 YSYEKL. CDR3 DNA sequence: TGCGCCAGCAGCTTAATGTCGGGATCTCATCAGCCCCAGCATTTT. Translating it yields CASSLMSGSHQPQHF.

The chain recombines TRBV4-2 with TRBJ2-7; D unresolved. The V gene lost 2 bases and the J gene lost 0 bases, with 11 bases spanning the gap. The germline V gene has CDR1 LGHNA and CDR2 YNFKEQ. The CDR3 is made up of 15 amino acids. The CDR3: CASSQRPSSSYEQYF. In nucleotides, the CDR3 is TGTGCCAGCAGCCAAAGGCCCTCTAGCTCCTACGAGCAGTACTTC.

For the CDR3, the DNA is TGTGCCAGCAGCTTGTTAACAGAGGACCCTAACAGTGGCTACACCTTC. Encoded protein: CASSLLTEDPNSGYTF. The V call is TRBV5-6, the J call TRBJ1-2; D ambiguous. This CDR3 has 16 amino acids. The germline V gene has CDR1 SGHDT and CDR2 YYEEEE. With 1 base removed from V and 7 bases from J, the gap between germline ends came to 20 bases.

The chain employs TRBV11-2 and TRBJ2-1; 11 bases match TRBD2. This CDR3 spans 14 amino acids. Per germline, CDR1 SGHAT and CDR2 FQNNGV. Trimming cost V 5 bases and J 8 bases; bases outside gene matches: 5. Here the CDR3 reads CASSISGGADEQFF. DNA for the CDR3: TGTGCCAGCAGCATTAGCGGGGGGGCGGATGAGCAGTTCTTC. The variable domain in full, completed from reference TRBV11-2 and TRBJ2-1, reads EAGVAQSPRYKIIEKRQSVAFWCNPISGHATLYWYQQILGQGPKLLIQFQNNGVVDDSQLPKDRFSAERLKGVDSTLKIQPAKLEDSAVYLCASSISGGADEQFFGPGTRLTVL.

This chain links TRBV7-8 with TRBJ1-2; no definite D call. Germline values: CDR1 SGHVS, CDR2 FQNEAQ. The ends were cut back, 1 base at V and 5 bases at J, with 11 bases in the middle. The CDR3 consists of 14 residues. The CDR3: CASSLGGVGYGYTF. CDR3 in DNA: TGTGCCAGCAGCTTAGGGGGAGTAGGGTATGGCTACACCTTC.

As regards this clone: The same CDR3 can be traced to other DNA sequences in this sample. The V gene is TRBV7-9, the J gene TRBJ2-7, with D maybe TRBD1 (6 bases). The germline V gene encodes CDR1 SEHNR and CDR2 FQNEAQ (reference sequence). Trimming shortened V by 3 bases and J by 1 base, and 10 bases separated the two germline ends. This CDR3 is built from 14 residues. The CDR3 nucleotides are TGTGCCAGCAGCTTTCCGGGACATTCCTACGAGCAGTACTTC. Protein: CASSFPGHSYEQYF.

This clone was recorded once. The chain uses TRBV7-9 and TRBJ2-1; no clear D. The CDR3 length is 16 residues. The V end was cut by 4 bases, the J end by 2 bases, with 15 bases between. The germline V gene encodes CDR1 SEHNR and CDR2 FQNEAQ (reference sequence). The CDR3 reads CASSSLATGAYNEQFF. In DNA form, the CDR3 reads TGTGCCAGCAGCTCCCTCGCCACCGGCGCCTACAATGAGCAGTTCTTC.

As regards this clone: Other DNA sequences within the sample encode an identical CDR3. CDR3 sequence: CASSLSPGADYGYTF. The CDR3 nucleotides read TGTGCCAGCAGTTTATCCCCAGGGGCCGATTATGGCTACACCTTC. The rearrangement joins TRBV27 to TRBJ1-2; weak D call: TRBD1 (6 bases). Trimming removed 0 bases at V and 5 bases at J, with 13 bases between. The CDR3 runs to 15 residues. Germline assignment: CDR1 MNHEY and CDR2 SMNVEV (reference sequence).

The chain couples TRBV28 to TRBJ1-2; 7 positions agree with TRBD1. The germline gives CDR1 MDHEN, CDR2 SYDVKM. J was trimmed by 8 bases and V by 3 bases; bases with no gene match: 12. This CDR3 is 15 amino acids long. In nucleotides, the CDR3 is TGTGCCAGCAGTTTTTCGGAGGGGGCGCAAGGCGGCTACACCTTC. Translating it yields CASSFSEGAQGGYTF.